Sequencing of this T cell receptor beta chain was carried out in a study of human T cells and chemical hapten exposure. There are many counts of this clonotype. TCRdb redid the calling of the RACE reads with MiXCR, one entry per CDR3 protein. The sample comprises a few hundred thousand distinct CDR3 sequences, about 5.4% of which are singletons, and about 7.7% rests with the top ten. This CDR3 spans 16 amino acids. The V gene lost 0 bases and the J gene lost 2 bases, with 12 bases spanning the gap. CDR1 LGHDT and CDR2 YNNKEL come from the germline V gene (reference sequence). Regarding time point: pre-sensitization, week 0. Treatment noted: therapeutic diphenylcyclopropenone sensitization with weekly scalp DPC.

This chain connects TRBV3-1 to TRBJ2-3, with TRBD2 as a possible D gene (6 bases). The TCR sequence derives from a woman younger than 30 with alopecia areata. Some clones in this sample may be carry-over from other donors' samples. The sample was whole blood, taken in connection with sensitization to the hapten diphenylcyclopropenone (DPC). The CDR3 here is CASSQETRDLTDTQYF. The CDR3 region has the DNA TGTGCCAGCAGCCAAGAGACTAGGGACCTCACAGATACGCAGTATTTT.